This T cell receptor (beta chain) was documented in a study of metastatic and nonmetastatic thyroid tumors (dated by TCRdb to 2019 to 2021). Looking at the study overall: Repertoires from peripheral blood and from tumor or nodule tissue samples of malignant and benign thyroid patients were compared.

Preparation of the library involved PCR. Data came from an Illumina HiSeq 4000. The TCR beta-chain CDR3 region of each patient was profiled by high-throughput sequencing. The source study handled its data this way. A classifier to discriminate distant-metastatic papillary thyroid cancer patients was built from CDR3 differences across clinicopathological groups. The Shannon index was used to assess repertoire diversity, and the Morisita-Horn index was used to assess tumor-blood repertoire similarity. The public sequencing data were trimmed at Q25 with fastp and processed into clonotypes with MiXCR by TCRdb, which kept only in-frame beta chains. What appears here as the V and J calls and clone size reflects TCRdb's work, not the paper's. A total of approximately 50,000 clones appear in this sample, about 4% of them only once. Approximately 9.5% of the sample goes to the ten largest clones. Looking up the germline V gene yields CDR1 MNHNS and CDR2 SASEGT. V ends up 8 bases short and J 9 bases short, with an unmatched junction base count of 8. Including the terminal cysteine and phenylalanine, the CDR3 comprises 13 residues. Just CDR3 DNA is preserved here, 39 bases in frame from base 1.

Comment on this clone: Its antigen is not yet known. Base qualities are not provided; no much larger clone lies one nucleotide away.

What the authors observed across the whole study: TCR beta diversity was reported as significantly higher in malignant tumors than in benign nodules, in both blood and tumor samples.

No patient had received any treatment before thyroid surgery. The study retrospectively analysed patient clinical samples collected from about 2012 to 2018 using T-cell receptor beta sequencing. The material sequenced was blood. The V and J segments used are TRBV6-1 and TRBJ2-1; TRBD2 matches 9 bases in the middle. This receptor was identified in a female donor with papillary thyroid cancer or a benign thyroid nodule (not recorded which). Some clones in this sample may be carry-over from other donors' samples. The CDR3 is CASGGTSRREQFF. The DNA sequence reads TGTGCCAGCGGGGGGACTAGCCGACGTGAGCAGTTCTTC.